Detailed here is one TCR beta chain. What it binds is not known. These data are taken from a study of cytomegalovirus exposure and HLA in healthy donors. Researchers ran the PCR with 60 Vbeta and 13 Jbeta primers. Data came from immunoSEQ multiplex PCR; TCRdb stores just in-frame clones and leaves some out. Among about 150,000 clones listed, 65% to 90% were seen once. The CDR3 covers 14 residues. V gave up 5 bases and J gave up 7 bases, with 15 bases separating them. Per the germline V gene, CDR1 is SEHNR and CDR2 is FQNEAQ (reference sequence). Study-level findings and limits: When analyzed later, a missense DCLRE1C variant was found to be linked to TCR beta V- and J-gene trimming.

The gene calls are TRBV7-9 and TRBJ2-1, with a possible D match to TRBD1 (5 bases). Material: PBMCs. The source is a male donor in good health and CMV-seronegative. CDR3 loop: CASSPSTRVNEQFF. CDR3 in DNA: TGTGCCAGCAGCCCTTCCACCAGGGTAAATGAGCAGTTCTTC. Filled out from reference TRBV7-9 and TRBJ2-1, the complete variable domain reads DTGVSQNPRHKITKRGQNVTFRCDPISEHNRLYWYRQTLGQGPEFLTYFQNEAQLEKSRLLSDRFSAERPKGSFSTLEIQRTEQGDSAMYLCASSPSTRVNEQFFGPGTRLTVL.